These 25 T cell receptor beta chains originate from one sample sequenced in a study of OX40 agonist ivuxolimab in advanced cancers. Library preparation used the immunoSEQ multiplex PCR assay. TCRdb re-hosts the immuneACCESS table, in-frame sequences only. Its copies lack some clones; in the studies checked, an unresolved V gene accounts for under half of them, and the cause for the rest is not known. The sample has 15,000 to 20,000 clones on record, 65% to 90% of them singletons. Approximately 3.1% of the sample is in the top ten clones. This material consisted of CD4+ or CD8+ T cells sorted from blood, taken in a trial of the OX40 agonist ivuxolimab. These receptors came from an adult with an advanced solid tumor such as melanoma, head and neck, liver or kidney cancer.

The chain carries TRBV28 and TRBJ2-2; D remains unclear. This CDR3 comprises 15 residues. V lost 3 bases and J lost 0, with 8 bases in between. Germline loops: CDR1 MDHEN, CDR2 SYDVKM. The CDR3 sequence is CASSLYTSNTGELFF. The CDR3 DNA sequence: TGTGCCAGCAGTTTGTACACCTCGAACACCGGGGAGCTGTTTTTT.

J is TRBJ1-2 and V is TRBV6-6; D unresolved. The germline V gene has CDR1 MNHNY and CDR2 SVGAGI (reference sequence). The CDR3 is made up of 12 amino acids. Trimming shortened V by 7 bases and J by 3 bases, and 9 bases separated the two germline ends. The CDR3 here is CASTEADYGYTF. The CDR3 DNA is TGTGCCAGCACGGAGGCGGACTATGGCTACACCTTC.

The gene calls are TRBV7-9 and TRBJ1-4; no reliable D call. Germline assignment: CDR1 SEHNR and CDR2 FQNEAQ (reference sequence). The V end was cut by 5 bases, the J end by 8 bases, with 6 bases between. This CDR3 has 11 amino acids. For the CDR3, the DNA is TGTGCCAGCAGCGTAACAGAAAAACTGTTTTTT. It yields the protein CASSVTEKLFF.

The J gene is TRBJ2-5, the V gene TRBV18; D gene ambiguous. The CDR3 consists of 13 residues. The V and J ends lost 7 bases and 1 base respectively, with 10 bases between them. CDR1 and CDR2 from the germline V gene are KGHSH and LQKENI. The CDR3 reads CASYTSSQETQYF. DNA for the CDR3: TGTGCCAGCTACACGTCGAGCCAAGAGACCCAGTACTTC.

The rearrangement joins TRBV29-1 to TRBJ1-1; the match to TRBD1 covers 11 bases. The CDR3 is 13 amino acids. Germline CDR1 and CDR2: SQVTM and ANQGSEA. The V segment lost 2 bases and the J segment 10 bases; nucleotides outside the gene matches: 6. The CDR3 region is CSVEPDRGRGAFF. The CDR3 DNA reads TGCAGCGTTGAACCGGACAGGGGGCGGGGAGCTTTCTTT.

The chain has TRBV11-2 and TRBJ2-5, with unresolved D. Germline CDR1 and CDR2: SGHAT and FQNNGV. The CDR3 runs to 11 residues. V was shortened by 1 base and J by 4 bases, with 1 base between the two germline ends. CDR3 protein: CASSLGETQYF. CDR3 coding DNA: TGTGCCAGCAGCTTAGGAGAGACCCAGTACTTC.

The CDR3 sequence: CASSLNGAGEDTQYF. The DNA of the CDR3 is TGTGCCAGCAGCTTAAATGGAGCTGGGGAAGATACGCAGTATTTT. V usage is TRBV7-9 and J usage is TRBJ2-3; no clear D. Germline loops: CDR1 SEHNR, CDR2 FQNEAQ (reference sequence). The CDR3 sequence is 15 residues long. Trimming took 2 bases from V and 5 from J, leaving 14 bases between them.

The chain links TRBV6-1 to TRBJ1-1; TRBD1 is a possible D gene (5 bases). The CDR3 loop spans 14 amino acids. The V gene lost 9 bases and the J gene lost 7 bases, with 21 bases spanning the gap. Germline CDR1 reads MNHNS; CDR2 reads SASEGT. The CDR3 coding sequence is TGTGCCAGTAGGAATACGAATCACGACAGTGAAGCTTTCTTT. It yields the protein CASRNTNHDSEAFF.

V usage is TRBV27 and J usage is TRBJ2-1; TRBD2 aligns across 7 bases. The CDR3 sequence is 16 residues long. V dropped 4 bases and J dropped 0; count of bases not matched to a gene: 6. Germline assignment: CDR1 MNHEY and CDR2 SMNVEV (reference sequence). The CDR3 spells CASSWASGSSYNEQFF. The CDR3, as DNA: TGTGCCAGCAGTTGGGCTAGCGGAAGCTCCTACAATGAGCAGTTCTTC.

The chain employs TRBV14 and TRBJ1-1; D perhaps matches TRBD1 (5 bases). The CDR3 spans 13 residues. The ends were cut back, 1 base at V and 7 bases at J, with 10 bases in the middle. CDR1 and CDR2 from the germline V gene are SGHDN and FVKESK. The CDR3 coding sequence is TGTGCCAGCAGCCAAGCCGGCGGGGGTGAAGCTTTCTTT. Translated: CASSQAGGGEAFF.

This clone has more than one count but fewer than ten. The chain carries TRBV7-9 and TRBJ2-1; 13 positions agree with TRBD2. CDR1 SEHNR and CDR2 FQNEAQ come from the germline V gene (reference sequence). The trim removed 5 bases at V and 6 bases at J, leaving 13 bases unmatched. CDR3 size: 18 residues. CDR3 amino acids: CASSLPYRTSGSSNEQFF. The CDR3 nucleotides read TGTGCCAGCAGCCTACCCTACCGGACTAGCGGGAGTTCCAATGAGCAGTTCTTC.

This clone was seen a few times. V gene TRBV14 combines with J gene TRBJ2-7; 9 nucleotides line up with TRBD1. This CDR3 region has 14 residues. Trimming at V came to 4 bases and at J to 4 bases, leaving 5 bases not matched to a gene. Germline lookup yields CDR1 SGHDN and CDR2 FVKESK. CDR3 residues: CASSLGTGFYEQYF. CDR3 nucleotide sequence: TGTGCCAGCAGCCTGGGGACAGGGTTTTACGAGCAGTACTTC.

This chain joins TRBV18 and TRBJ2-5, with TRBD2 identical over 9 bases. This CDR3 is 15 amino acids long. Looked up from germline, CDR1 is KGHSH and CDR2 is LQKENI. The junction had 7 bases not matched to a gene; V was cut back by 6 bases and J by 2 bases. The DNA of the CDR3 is TGTGCCAGCTCGGCGACTAGCGGAGTACAAGAGACCCAGTACTTC. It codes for CASSATSGVQETQYF.

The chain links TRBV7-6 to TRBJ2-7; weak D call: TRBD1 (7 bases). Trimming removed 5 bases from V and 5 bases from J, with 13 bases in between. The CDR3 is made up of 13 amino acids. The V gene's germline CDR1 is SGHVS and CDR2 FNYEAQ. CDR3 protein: CASSRGGGHEQYF. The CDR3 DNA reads TGTGCCAGCAGCCGAGGAGGGGGCCACGAGCAGTACTTC.

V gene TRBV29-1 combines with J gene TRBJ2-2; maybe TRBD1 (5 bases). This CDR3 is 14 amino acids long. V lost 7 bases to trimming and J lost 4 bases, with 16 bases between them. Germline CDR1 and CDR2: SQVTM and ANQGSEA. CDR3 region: CSAMPQGPTGELFF. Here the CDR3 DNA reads TGCAGCGCCATGCCCCAGGGCCCCACCGGGGAGCTGTTTTTT.

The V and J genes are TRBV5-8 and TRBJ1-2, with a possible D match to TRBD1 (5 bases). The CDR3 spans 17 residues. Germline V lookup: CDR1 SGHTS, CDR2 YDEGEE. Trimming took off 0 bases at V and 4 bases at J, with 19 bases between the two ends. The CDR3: CASSLGSTARGGYGYTF. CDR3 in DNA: TGTGCCAGCAGCTTGGGGTCGACAGCCCGAGGTGGCTATGGCTACACCTTC.

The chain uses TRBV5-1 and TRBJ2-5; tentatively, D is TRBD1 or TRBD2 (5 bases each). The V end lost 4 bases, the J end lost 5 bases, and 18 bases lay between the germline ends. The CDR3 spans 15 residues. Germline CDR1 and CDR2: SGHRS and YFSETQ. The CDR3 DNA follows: TGCGCCAGCAGCCCCGACCCCTTTAGGGACGAGACCCAGTACTTC. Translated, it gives CASSPDPFRDETQYF.

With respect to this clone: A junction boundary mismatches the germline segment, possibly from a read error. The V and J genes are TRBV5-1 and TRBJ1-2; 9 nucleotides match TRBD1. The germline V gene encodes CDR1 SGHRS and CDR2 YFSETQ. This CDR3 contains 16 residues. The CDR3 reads CASSLGPRDRDYGYTF. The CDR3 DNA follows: TGCGCCAGCAGTTTGGGCCCGCGGGACAGGGACTATGGCTACACCTTC.

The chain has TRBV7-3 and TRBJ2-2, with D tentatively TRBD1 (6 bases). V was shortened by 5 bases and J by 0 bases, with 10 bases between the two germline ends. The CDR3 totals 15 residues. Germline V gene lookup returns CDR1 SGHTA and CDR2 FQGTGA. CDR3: CASSLGASNTGELFF. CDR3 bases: TGTGCCAGCAGCCTGGGGGCGTCGAACACCGGGGAGCTGTTTTTT.

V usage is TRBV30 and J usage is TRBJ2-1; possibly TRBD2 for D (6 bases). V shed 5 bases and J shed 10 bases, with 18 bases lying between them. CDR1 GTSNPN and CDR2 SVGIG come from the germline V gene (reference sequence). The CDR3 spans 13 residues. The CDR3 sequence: CAWESGVAREQFF. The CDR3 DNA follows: TGTGCCTGGGAGTCGGGGGTAGCACGGGAGCAGTTCTTC.

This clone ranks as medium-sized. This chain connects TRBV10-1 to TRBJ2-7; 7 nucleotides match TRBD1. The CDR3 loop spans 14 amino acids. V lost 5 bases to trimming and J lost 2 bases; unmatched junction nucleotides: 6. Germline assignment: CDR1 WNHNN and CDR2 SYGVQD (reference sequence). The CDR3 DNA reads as TGCGCCAGCAGTAGGGACAGAAGACCCTACGAGCAGTACTTC. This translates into CASSRDRRPYEQYF.

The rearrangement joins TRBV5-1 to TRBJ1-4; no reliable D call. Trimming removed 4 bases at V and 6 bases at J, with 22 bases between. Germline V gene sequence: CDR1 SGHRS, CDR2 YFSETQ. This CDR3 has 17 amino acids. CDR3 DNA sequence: TGCGCCAGCAGCCCGCTGAGTAAGAGAGTTCGAGATGAAAAACTGTTTTTT. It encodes CASSPLSKRVRDEKLFF.

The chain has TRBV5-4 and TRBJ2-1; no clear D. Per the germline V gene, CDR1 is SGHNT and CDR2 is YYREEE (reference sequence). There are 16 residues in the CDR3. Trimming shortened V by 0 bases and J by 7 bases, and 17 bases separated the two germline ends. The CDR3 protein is CASSLGPPSVANEQFF. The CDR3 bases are TGTGCCAGCAGCTTGGGCCCACCCTCGGTGGCGAATGAGCAGTTCTTC.

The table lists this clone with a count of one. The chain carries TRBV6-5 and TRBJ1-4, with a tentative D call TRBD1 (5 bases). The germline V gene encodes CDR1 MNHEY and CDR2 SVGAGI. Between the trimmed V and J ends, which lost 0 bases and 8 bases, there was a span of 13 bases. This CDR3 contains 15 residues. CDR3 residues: CASSYSSREGEKLFF. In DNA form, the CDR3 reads TGTGCCAGCAGTTACTCGTCCAGGGAGGGGGAAAAACTGTTTTTT.

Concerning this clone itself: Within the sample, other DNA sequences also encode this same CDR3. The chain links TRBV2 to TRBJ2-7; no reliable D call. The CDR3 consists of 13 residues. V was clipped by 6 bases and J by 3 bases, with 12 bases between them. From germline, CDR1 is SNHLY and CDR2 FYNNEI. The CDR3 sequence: CASSGVQNYEQYF. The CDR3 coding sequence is TGTGCCAGCAGCGGCGTACAGAACTACGAGCAGTACTTC.